Below, one T cell receptor beta chain is given with its context. The antigen this receptor binds is unknown. No quality values exist for individual bases; no much larger clone is one base distant. Collaborating institutions collected whole blood in K2EDTA tubes following their own protocols. For TCRbeta analysis, collaborators shipped samples in one of three forms: frozen whole blood, isolated PBMCs, or DNA extracted from either of those sample types. The sample comes from a study of blood T cell repertoires in COVID-19 (dated by TCRdb to about 2020). Broadly, across the study: Collaborator samples came from the United States, Italy and Spain and covered acute and convalescent phases of COVID-19. The material from the prospective study consisted of cDNA or gDNA derived from T cells, B-cell-depleted T cells, or PBMCs. Where available, HLA class I and class II types were obtained from metadata supplied by the sample provider rather than from assay-based typing. Samples were obtained from the ongoing ImmuneRACE study (first 160 participants) and from approximately 1,200 subjects provided by 6 global collaborators. Sample metadata almost always included a de-identified subject ID, COVID-19 status, age in years and sex. Subjects who had been exposed to COVID-19, were actively infected with it, or had recovered from it provided the deeply sampled blood TCRbeta repertoires that made up the dataset. The repertoires were released in a freely available public database intended as a resource for research on the immune response to SARS-CoV-2. The paper as a whole reports these results and caveats: Clinical and demographic metadata were provided uncurated, with the amount varying by source and participant.

The immunoSEQ Assay, a bias-controlled multiplex PCR, was used to amplify TCRbeta CDR3 regions from genomic DNA. For the original study's pipeline: The number of nucleated cells in each sample was estimated by amplification of reference gene primers within the assay. Sequence reads were collapsed and filtered to measure the absolute abundance of every unique TCRbeta CDR3 rearrangement. For each sample, productive Simpson clonality was calculated as the square root of Simpson's diversity index across productive rearrangements. The table comes from immuneACCESS by way of TCRdb, which keeps in-frame sequences with V and J called. Part of the clones is missing from these tables; in studies checked, under half for an unresolved V gene and the rest for unknown reasons. V, J and clone size derive from that table, while D and trimming were established from the DNA sequence. Counted in this sample were 60,000 to 95,000 clones; about 93% of them appeared once. The top ten clonotypes cover approximately 5.3% of the sample.

The germline V gene yields MNHEY for CDR1 and SVGEGT for CDR2. Here V drops 5 bases and J drops 9 bases, and the junction holds 9 bases not matched to any gene. Including the terminal cysteine and phenylalanine, the CDR3 comprises 14 residues. Just the 42-base CDR3 DNA is kept, in frame starting at base 1. Recombination connected TRBV6-2 or TRBV6-3 to TRBJ2-5; 10 junctional bases match TRBD1. The sequenced sample was peripheral blood. This sequence originates from a human donor in a cohort sampled during active COVID-19. The CDR3 region: CASSTGTGVQAQYF. Here is the DNA: TGTGCCAGCAGTACCGGGACAGGGGTACAGGCCCAGTACTTC.